This T cell receptor beta chain originates from a study of neurological immune-mediated disorders. Regarding the study as a whole: Clinical features showed no association with the multiple sclerosis repertoire cluster, and MRI features showed none either. Healthy controls had more TCR clonal expansion than multiple sclerosis, which showed the least, whereas HTLV-1-associated myelopathy showed the most.

The V end lost 5 bases, the J end lost 3 bases, and 12 bases lay between the germline ends. This CDR3 contains 14 residues. Germline CDR1 and CDR2: SGHKS and YYEKEE (reference sequence). This clonotype appeared many times. The antigen remains unidentified. The cDNA came from 5'RACE with 10-nucleotide random UMIs. From the 5' RACE reads, TCRdb called clonotypes with MiXCR, one entry per CDR3 protein. The sample holds around 50,000 distinct CDR3 sequences, under 4.5% seen once. The unsorted libraries originated from 2 million PBMCs that had been stored at -80 C. The sample consisted of PBMCs. The receptor was isolated from a woman aged 30 to 39 with multiple sclerosis. The gene calls are TRBV5-5 and TRBJ1-5; D is undetermined. CDR3 nucleotide sequence: TGTGCCAGCAGACCTGGCCCTTTCAATCAGCCCCAGCATTTT. Amino acid sequence: CASRPGPFNQPQHF.